This section outlines one T cell receptor beta chain sequence together with its context. Antigen specificity is unknown. Measured with immunoSEQ multiplex PCR; TCRdb has only the in-frame clones, and not every one. Of around 72,000 clones in the sample, 81% were seen once. This CDR3 comprises 16 residues. Germline V CDR1 and CDR2: KGHSH, LQKENI. V was trimmed by 4 bases and J by 1 base, leaving 16 bases between them. The source of the sample is a study of OX40 agonist ivuxolimab in advanced cancers. Study-level results: The study found that CD8+ T cells averaged more expanded clones than CD4+.

The source was CD4+ or CD8+ T cells sorted from blood, collected in a trial of the OX40 agonist ivuxolimab. The clonotype comes from an adult with an advanced solid tumor such as melanoma, head and neck, liver or kidney cancer. The chain carries TRBV18 and TRBJ1-2; D gene ambiguous. DNA for the CDR3: TGTGCCAGCTCACAAACCGGTAGGGAGGATAACTATGGCTACACCTTC. It translates to CASSQTGREDNYGYTF.